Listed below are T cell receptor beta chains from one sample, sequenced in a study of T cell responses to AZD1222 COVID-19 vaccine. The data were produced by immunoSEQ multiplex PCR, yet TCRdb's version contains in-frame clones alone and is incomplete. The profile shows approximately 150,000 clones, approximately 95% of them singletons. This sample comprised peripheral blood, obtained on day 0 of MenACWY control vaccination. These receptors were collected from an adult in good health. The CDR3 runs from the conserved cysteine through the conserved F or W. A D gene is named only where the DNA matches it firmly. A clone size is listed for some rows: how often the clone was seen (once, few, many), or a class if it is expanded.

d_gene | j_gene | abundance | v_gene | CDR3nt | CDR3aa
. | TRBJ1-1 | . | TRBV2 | TGTGCCAGCAGTGAGACCCAATTGAACACTGAAGCTTTCTTT | CASSETQLNTEAFF
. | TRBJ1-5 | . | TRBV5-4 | TGTGCCAGCAGCTATTGGGGGGGGAATCAGCCCCAGCATTTT | CASSYWGGNQPQHF
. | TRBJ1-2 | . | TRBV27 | TGTGCCAGCAGGCCCACTGGGCAGATTAACTATGGCTACACCTTC | CASRPTGQINYGYTF
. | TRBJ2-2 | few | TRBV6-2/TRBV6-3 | TGTGCCAGCAGTTCCGACACCGGGGAGCTGTTTTTT | CASSSDTGELFF
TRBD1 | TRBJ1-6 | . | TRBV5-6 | TGTGCCAGCAGCCTCGGACAGGCCAGTCCACCCCTCCACTTT | CASSLGQASPPLHF
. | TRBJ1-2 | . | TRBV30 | TGTGCCTGGAGTGTAAATCGAGAGGTCTATGGCTACACCTTC | CAWSVNREVYGYTF
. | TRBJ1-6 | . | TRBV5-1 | TGCGCCAGCAGCTTGGACGTTCGTAATTCACCCCTCCACTTT | CASSLDVRNSPLHF
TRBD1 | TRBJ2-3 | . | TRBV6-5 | TGTGCCAGCAGTTACTTTGGACAGGGGACGACAGATACGCAGTATTTT | CASSYFGQGTTDTQYF
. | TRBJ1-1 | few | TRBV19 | TGTGCCACTAGCGACAGATTGAACACTGAAGCTTTCTTT | CATSDRLNTEAFF
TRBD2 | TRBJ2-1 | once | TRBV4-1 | TGCGCCAGCAGCCCAATGACTAGCGTAAGCTACAATGAGCAGTTCTTC | CASSPMTSVSYNEQFF
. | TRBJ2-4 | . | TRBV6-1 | TGTGCCAGCAGTGAAGTAGGATACAGGGCGACCAAAAACATTCAGTACTTC | CASSEVGYRATKNIQYF
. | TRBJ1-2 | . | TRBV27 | TGTGCCAGCAGTTTAAATCGGGGAGTAATACGCTACACCTTC | CASSLNRGVIRYTF
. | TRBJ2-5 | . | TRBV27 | TGTGCCAGCAGTTTAGGGGAGACCCAGTACTTC | CASSLGETQYF
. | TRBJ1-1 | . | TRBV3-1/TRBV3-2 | TGTGCCAGCAGCCACCGGACGGAGAACACTGAAGCTTTCTTT | CASSHRTENTEAFF
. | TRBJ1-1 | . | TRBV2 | TGTGCCAGCAGTGAAGGAATCAGAGCTTTCTTT | CASSEGIRAFF
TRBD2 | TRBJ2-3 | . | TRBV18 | TGTGCCAGCTCACCGACCGGGGGGACAGATACGCAGTATTTT | CASSPTGGTDTQYF
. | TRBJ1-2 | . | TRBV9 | TGTGCCAGCAGCGTAGGGGTAGGACTTAAGGGCTATGGCTACACCTTC | CASSVGVGLKGYGYTF
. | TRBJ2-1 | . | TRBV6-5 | TGTGCCAGCAGTTTAGGGGTTTCGGTTTACAATGAGCAGTTCTTC | CASSLGVSVYNEQFF
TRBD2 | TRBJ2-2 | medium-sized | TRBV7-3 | TGTGCCAGCAGCCACGGGACTAGCGGGAGTTGGGGAACCGGGGAGCTGTTTTTT | CASSHGTSGSWGTGELFF
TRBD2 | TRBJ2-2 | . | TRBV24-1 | TGTGCCACCTCTAGCGGCGCCGGGGAGCTGTTTTTT | CATSSGAGELFF
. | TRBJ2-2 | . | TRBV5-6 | TGTGCCAGCAGCTTGGCGGGACTTTCGTTCGGGGAGCTGTTTTTT | CASSLAGLSFGELFF
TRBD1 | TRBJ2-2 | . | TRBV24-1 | TGTGCCACCAGTGATTTGGTAGGTATCTTCGGGACAGGGGACACCGGGGAGCTGTTTTTT | CATSDLVGIFGTGDTGELFF